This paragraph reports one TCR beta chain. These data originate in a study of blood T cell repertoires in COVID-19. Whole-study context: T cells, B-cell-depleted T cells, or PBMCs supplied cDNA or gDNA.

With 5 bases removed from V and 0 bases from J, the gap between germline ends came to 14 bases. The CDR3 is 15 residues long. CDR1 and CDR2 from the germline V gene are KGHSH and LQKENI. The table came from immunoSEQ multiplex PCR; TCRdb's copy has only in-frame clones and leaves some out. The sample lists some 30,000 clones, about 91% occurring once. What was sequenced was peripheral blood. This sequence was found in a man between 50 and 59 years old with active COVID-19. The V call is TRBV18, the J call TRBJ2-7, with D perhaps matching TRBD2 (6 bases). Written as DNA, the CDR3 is TGTGCCAGCTCAATAACGGAGGGCAGCTCCTACGAGCAGTACTTC. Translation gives CASSITEGSSYEQYF.